These 16 T cell receptor beta chains were sequenced from one sample in a study of Graves' ophthalmopathy and Graves' hyperthyroidism. TCR beta CDR3 regions were amplified from RNA transcripts. Amplification began with first-round RT-PCR using HTBI primers, then second-round multiplex PCR was performed. TCRdb processed the multiplex PCR reads anew with MiXCR; each CDR3 protein has one entry. The table shows hundreds of thousands of distinct CDR3 sequences, with about 20% occurring only once. The sequenced material came from peripheral blood. The receptors come from a woman between 18 and 29 years old with stable Graves' hyperthyroidism. Some clones in this sample may be carry-over from other donors' samples.

The V call is TRBV6-5, the J call TRBJ1-5, with 9 bases identical to TRBD1. The CDR3 contains 15 residues. The J segment lost 6 bases and the V segment lost 5 bases, leaving 8 bases of the junction unmatched. The germline CDR1 and CDR2 sequences are MNHEY and SVGAGI. The CDR3 sequence: CASSNLGTGFQPQHF. In DNA, the CDR3 is TGTGCCAGCAGTAACCTCGGGACAGGGTTTCAGCCCCAGCATTTT.

This clonotype occurred many times. This chain connects TRBV13 to TRBJ1-5; D remains ambiguous. Germline V lookup: CDR1 PRHDT, CDR2 FYEKMQ (reference sequence). This CDR3 has 15 residues. V lost 4 bases and J lost 0, with 10 bases in between. CDR3 in DNA: TGTGCCAGCAGCTCGCGGACGGATAGCAATCAGCCCCAGCATTTT. As protein: CASSSRTDSNQPQHF. Full variable domain (remainder filled in from reference TRBV13 and TRBJ1-5): AAGVIQSPRHLIKEKRETATLKCYPIPRHDTVYWYQQGPGQDPQFLISFYEKMQSDKGSIPDRFSAQQFSDYHSELNMSSLELGDSALYFCASSSRTDSNQPQHFGDGTRLSIL.

This clonotype was seen only a few times. The chain recombines TRBV18 with TRBJ2-7; the match to TRBD2 covers 7 bases. J lost 4 bases, V lost 5 bases, and 2 bases had no gene match. CDR3 size: 12 residues. Germline assignment: CDR1 KGHSH and CDR2 LQKENI. CDR3 residues: CASSGTKYEQYF. The CDR3 DNA sequence: TGTGCCAGCTCAGGGACTAAATACGAGCAGTACTTC.

This clonotype was seen ten or more times. The V gene is TRBV2, the J gene TRBJ2-5, with a tentative D call TRBD1 (6 bases). The V end lost 3 bases, the J end lost 5 bases, and 16 bases lay between the germline ends. The length of the CDR3 is 15 residues. Germline assignment: CDR1 SNHLY and CDR2 FYNNEI. The DNA of the CDR3 is TGTGCCAGCAGTGACGCCAGGGGTGAATTGGAGACCCAGTACTTC. Its protein is CASSDARGELETQYF.

This chain uses TRBV12-3 or TRBV12-4 with TRBJ1-6; D possibly corresponds to TRBD1 (5 bases). The V and J ends lost 5 bases and 6 bases respectively, with 11 bases between them. CDR3 length: 14 amino acids. The CDR3: CASSQGLVNSPLHF. CDR3 nucleotides: TGTGCCAGCAGTCAGGGACTCGTTAATTCACCCCTCCACTTT.

The chain employs TRBV28 and TRBJ2-7; D may be TRBD2 (7 bases). Between the trimmed V and J ends, which lost 4 bases and 3 bases, there was a span of 19 bases. Germline V gene lookup returns CDR1 MDHEN and CDR2 SYDVKM. The CDR3 is made up of 16 amino acids. The CDR3 here is CASSSLSRGGYYEQYF. The CDR3 DNA follows: TGTGCCAGCAGTTCCCTATCAAGGGGGGGCTACTACGAGCAGTACTTC.

For this clonotype: Possible read error: a much larger clone is one base away. The chain has TRBV6-1 and TRBJ2-7; 8 nucleotides agree with TRBD1. The germline CDR1 and CDR2 sequences are MNHNS and SASEGT. The length of the CDR3 is 14 residues. The J segment lost 2 bases and the V segment lost 7 bases, leaving 7 bases of the junction unmatched. The CDR3 loop is CASKGQGNTYEQYV. The DNA for the CDR3 is TGTGCCAGCAAAGGACAGGGAAACACCTACGAGCAGTACGTC.

The chain combines TRBV28 with TRBJ1-5; D is unresolved. The ends were cut back, 7 bases at V and 1 base at J, with 14 bases in the middle. CDR3 size: 15 residues. Germline V gene data show CDR1 as MDHEN and CDR2 as SYDVKM. The CDR3 protein is CASTPPLVSNQPQHF. DNA of the CDR3: TGTGCCAGCACCCCCCCCCTCGTGAGCAATCAGCCCCAGCATTTT.

At least ten counts were recorded for this clonotype. The chain is built from TRBV29-1 and TRBJ2-5; D may be TRBD1 (5 bases). The germline CDR1 and CDR2 sequences are SQVTM and ANQGSEA. Trimming took off 2 bases at V and 3 bases at J, with 10 bases between the two ends. The CDR3 is 13 amino acids. This CDR3 reads CSVERGPKETQYF. In nucleotides, the CDR3 is TGCAGCGTTGAAAGGGGCCCAAAAGAGACCCAGTACTTC.

This clonotype was observed many times. V usage is TRBV12-3 or TRBV12-4 and J usage is TRBJ1-1; possibly TRBD1 for D (5 bases). This CDR3 is 14 amino acids long. Trimming removed 7 bases at V and 0 bases at J, with 12 bases between. The DNA of the CDR3 is TGTGCCAGCAACCTGGGGGAAGTGAACACTGAAGCTTTCTTT. It is translated as CASNLGEVNTEAFF.

The sample holds many counts of this clonotype. The chain recombines TRBV5-1 with TRBJ1-3, with TRBD1 matching over 8 bases. The V and J ends lost 1 base and 2 bases, in that order; junction bases with no gene match: 2. Germline V gives CDR1 SGHRS, CDR2 YFSETQ. CDR3 length equals 15 residues. DNA for the CDR3: TGCGCCAGCAGCTTGTCGGACAGGGCTGGAAACACCATATATTTT. The encoded protein is CASSLSDRAGNTIYF. The complete variable domain, with remaining parts taken from reference TRBV5-1 and TRBJ1-3, reads KAGVTQTPRYLIKTRGQQVTLSCSPISGHRSVSWYQQTPGQGLQFLFEYFSETQRNKGNFPGRFSGRQFSNSRSEMNVSTLELGDSALYLCASSLSDRAGNTIYFGEGSWLTVV.

This clonotype was detected many times. The chain employs TRBV27 and TRBJ1-2, with 7 bases identical to TRBD1. Losses at the gene ends were 7 bases for V and 5 bases for J; bases not matched to a gene: 19. Germline CDR1 reads MNHEY; CDR2 reads SMNVEV (reference sequence). This CDR3 contains 17 residues. The chain's CDR3 is CASTSKMRRDRVYGYTF. In DNA, the CDR3 is TGTGCCAGCACCTCCAAAATGCGCCGTGACAGGGTTTATGGCTACACCTTC.

This clonotype was seen ten or more times. V usage is TRBV5-1 and J usage is TRBJ1-2, with D possibly TRBD1 on 6 matching bases. The CDR3 consists of 12 residues. The germline V and J ends were trimmed by 5 bases and 6 bases, with 11 bases remaining between them. Germline assignment: CDR1 SGHRS and CDR2 YFSETQ. The CDR3, as DNA: TGCGCCAGCAGTCGGACAGCGGATGGCTACACCTTC. Its translation: CASSRTADGYTF.

This clonotype turned up a few times. V and J are TRBV12-3 or TRBV12-4 and TRBJ1-1; D is unclear. V dropped 4 bases and J dropped 0 bases, with 21 bases sitting between them. CDR3 size: 18 residues. For the CDR3, the DNA is TGTGCCAGCAGTTCAGCTCCCTGGGAGGTAACGGTGAACACTGAAGCTTTCTTT. Protein product: CASSSAPWEVTVNTEAFF.

This clonotype was found many times. The CDR3 loop is CASSYSGGLNYGYTF. CDR3 nucleotides: TGTGCCAGCAGTTACTCGGGGGGCTTGAACTATGGCTACACCTTC. This chain joins TRBV6-5 and TRBJ1-2; D perhaps matches TRBD1 (6 bases). The germline V gene encodes CDR1 MNHEY and CDR2 SVGAGI. V shed 0 bases and J shed 2 bases, with 10 bases lying between them. The CDR3 consists of 15 residues.

In its sample, this clonotype was seen many times. J is TRBJ2-7 and V is TRBV6-1; D gene uncertain. The ends were cut back, 2 bases at V and 4 bases at J, with 12 bases in the middle. The CDR3 has 14 residues. CDR1 is MNHNS, CDR2 SASEGT, per germline. In DNA form, the CDR3 reads TGTGCCAGCAGTGAATCCCCCGACACTTACGAGCAGTACTTC. Residues: CASSESPDTYEQYF.